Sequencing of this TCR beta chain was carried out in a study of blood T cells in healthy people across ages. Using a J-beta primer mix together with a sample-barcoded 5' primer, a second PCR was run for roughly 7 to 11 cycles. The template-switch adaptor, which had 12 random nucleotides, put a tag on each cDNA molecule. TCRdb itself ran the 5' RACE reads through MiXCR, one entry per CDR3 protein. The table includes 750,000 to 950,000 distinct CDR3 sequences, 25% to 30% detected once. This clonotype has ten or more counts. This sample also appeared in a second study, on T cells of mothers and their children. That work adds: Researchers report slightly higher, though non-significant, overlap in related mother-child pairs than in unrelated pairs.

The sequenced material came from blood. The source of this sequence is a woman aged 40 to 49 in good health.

CDR3 amino acids: CASSFYRDDEQFF. The CDR3 DNA follows: TGTGCCAGCAGTTTTTACAGGGATGATGAGCAGTTCTTC. The chain employs TRBV12-3 or TRBV12-4 and TRBJ2-1, with D possibly matching TRBD1 (6 bases). V was pared by 3 bases and J by 8 bases, with 11 bases between. This CDR3 has 13 residues.